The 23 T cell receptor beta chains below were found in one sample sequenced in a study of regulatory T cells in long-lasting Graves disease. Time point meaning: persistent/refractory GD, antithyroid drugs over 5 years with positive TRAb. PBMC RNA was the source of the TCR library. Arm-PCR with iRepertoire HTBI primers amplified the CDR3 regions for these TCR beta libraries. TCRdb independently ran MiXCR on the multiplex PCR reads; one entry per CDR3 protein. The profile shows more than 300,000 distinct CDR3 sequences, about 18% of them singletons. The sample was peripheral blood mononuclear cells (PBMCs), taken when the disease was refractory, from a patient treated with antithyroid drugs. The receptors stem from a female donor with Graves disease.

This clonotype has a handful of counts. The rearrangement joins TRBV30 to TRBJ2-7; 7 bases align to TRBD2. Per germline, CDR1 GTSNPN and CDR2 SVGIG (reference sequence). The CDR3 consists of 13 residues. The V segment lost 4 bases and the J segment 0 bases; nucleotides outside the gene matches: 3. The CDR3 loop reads CAWTSGTSYEQYF. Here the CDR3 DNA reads TGTGCCTGGACTAGCGGAACCTCCTACGAGCAGTACTTC.

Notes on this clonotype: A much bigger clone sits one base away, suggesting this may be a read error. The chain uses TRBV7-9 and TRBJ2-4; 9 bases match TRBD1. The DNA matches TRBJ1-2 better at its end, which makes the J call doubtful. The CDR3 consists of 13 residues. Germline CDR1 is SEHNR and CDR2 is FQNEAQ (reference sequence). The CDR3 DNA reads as TGTGCCAGCACCGAGCGGACAGGGGATGGCTACACCTTC. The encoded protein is CASTERTGDGYTF.

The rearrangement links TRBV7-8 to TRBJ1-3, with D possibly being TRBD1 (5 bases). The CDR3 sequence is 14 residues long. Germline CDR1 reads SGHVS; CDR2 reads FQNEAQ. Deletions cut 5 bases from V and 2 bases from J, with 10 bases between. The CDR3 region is CASSPRTPGNTIYF. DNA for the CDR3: TGTGCCAGCAGCCCGAGGACACCTGGAAACACCATATATTTT. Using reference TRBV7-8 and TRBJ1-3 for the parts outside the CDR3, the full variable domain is GAGVSQSPRYKVAKRGQDVALRCDPISGHVSLFWYQQALGQGPEFLTYFQNEAQLDKSGLPSDRFFAERPEGSVSTLKIQRTQQEDSAVYLCASSPRTPGNTIYFGEGSWLTVV.

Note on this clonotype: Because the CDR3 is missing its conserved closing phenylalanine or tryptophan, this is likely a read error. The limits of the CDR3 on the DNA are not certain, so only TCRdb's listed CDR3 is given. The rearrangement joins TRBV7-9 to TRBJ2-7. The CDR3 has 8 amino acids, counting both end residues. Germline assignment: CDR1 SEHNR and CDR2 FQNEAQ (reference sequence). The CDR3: CASSSLDK.

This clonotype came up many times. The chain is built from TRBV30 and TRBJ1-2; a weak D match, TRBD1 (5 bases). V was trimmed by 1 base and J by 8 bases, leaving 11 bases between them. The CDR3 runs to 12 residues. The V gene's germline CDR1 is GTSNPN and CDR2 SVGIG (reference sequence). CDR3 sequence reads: CAWSGGAGGYTF. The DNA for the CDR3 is TGTGCCTGGAGTGGAGGGGCGGGCGGCTACACCTTC.

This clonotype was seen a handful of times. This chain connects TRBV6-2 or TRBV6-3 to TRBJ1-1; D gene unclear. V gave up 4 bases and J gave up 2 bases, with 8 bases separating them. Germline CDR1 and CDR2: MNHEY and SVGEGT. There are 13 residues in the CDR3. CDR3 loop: CASSSRTNTEAFF. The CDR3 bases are TGTGCCAGCAGTTCTCGGACCAACACTGAAGCTTTCTTT.

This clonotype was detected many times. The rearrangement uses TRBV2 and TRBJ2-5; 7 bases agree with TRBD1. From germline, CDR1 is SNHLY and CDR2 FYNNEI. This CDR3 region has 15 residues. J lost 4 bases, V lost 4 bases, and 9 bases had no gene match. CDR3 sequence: CASSGATGASETQYF. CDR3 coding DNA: TGTGCCAGCAGTGGAGCCACAGGGGCTTCAGAGACCCAGTACTTC.

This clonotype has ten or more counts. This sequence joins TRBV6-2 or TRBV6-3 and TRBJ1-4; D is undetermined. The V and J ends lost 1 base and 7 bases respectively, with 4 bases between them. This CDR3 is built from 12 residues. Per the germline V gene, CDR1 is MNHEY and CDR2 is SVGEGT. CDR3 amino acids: CASSYFGEKLFF. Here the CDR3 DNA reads TGTGCCAGCAGTTACTTCGGTGAAAAACTGTTTTTT.

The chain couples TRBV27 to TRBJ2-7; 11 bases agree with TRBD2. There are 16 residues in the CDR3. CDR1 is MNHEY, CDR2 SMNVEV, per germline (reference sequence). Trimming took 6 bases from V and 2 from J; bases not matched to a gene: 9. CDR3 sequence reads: CASRSRLAGSTYEQYF. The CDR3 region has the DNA TGTGCCAGCAGATCAAGACTAGCGGGGTCCACCTACGAGCAGTACTTC.

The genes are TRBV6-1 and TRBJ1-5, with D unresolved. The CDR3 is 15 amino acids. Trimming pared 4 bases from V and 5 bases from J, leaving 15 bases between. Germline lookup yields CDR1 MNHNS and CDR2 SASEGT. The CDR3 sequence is CASSVLEAGYQPQHF. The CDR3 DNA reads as TGTGCCAGCAGTGTCTTGGAGGCCGGGTATCAGCCCCAGCATTTT.

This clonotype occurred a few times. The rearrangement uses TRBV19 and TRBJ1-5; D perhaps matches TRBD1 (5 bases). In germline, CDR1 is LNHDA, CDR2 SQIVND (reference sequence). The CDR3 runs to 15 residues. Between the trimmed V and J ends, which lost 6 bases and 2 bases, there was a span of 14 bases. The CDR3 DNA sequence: TGTGCCAGTAGGCAGGGATCCTGGGGCAATCAGCCCCAGCATTTT. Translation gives CASRQGSWGNQPQHF.

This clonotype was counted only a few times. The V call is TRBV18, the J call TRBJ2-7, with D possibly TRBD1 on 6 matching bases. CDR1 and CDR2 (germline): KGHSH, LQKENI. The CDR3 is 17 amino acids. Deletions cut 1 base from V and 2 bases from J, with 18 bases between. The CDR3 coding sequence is TGTGCCAGCTCACCACTACCGTGGGCAGGGGAGACCTACGAGCAGTACTTC. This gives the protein CASSPLPWAGETYEQYF. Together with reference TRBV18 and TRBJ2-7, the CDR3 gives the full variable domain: NAGVMQNPRHLVRRRGQEARLRCSPMKGHSHVYWYRQLPEEGLKFMVYLQKENIIDESGMPKERFSAEFPKEGPSILRIQQVVRGDSAAYFCASSPLPWAGETYEQYFGPGTRLTVT.

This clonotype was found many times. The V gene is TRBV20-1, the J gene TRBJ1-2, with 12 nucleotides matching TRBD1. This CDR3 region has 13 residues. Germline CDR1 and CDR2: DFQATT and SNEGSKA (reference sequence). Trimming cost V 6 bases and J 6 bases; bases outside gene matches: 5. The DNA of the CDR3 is TGCAGTGCACCGGGACAGGGGGCCAATGGCTACACCTTC. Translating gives CSAPGQGANGYTF.

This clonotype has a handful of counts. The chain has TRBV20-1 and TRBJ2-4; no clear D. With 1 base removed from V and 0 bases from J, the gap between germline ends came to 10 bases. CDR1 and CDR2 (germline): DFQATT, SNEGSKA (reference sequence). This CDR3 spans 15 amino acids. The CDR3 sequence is CSARVALSAKNIQYF. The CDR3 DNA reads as TGCAGTGCTAGAGTTGCGCTTTCAGCCAAAAACATTCAGTACTTC.

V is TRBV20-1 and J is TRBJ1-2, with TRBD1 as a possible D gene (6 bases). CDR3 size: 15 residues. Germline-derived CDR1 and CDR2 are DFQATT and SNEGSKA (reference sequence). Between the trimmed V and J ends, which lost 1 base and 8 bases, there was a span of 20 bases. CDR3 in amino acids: CSARGGAGGLGGYTF. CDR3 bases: TGCAGTGCTAGAGGTGGGGCCGGGGGCCTAGGGGGCTACACCTTC.

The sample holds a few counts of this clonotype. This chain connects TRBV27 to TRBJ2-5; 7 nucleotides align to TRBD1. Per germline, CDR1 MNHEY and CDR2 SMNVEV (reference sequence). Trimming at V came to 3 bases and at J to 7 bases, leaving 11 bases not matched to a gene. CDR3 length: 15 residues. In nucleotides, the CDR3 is TGTGCCAGCAGTTTCGCACAGGGGATTGCGGGGACCCAGTACTTC. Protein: CASSFAQGIAGTQYF.

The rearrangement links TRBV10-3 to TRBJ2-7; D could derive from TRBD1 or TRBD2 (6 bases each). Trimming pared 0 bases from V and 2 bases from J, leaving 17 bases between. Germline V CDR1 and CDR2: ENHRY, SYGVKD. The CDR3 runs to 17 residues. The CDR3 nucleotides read TGTGCCATCAGTGAGTCGGGACCACGGGGGCGGGCCTACGAGCAGTACTTC. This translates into CAISESGPRGRAYEQYF.

The CDR3 DNA follows: TGTGCCAGCAGCTCCCGGGGCCGGAGCTCCTACAATGAGCAGTTCTTC. It is translated as CASSSRGRSSYNEQFF. V usage is TRBV7-2 and J usage is TRBJ2-1; D is tentatively TRBD1 or TRBD2 (5 bases each). Germline V CDR1 and CDR2: SGHTA, FQGNSA. V gave up 4 bases and J gave up 0 bases, with 13 bases separating them. This CDR3 is built from 16 residues. Full variable domain (missing parts from reference TRBV7-2 and TRBJ2-1): GAGVSQSPSNKVTEKGKDVELRCDPISGHTALYWYRQSLGQGLEFLIYFQGNSAPDKSGLPSDRFSAERTGGSVSTLTIQRTQQEDSAVYLCASSSRGRSSYNEQFFGPGTRLTVL.

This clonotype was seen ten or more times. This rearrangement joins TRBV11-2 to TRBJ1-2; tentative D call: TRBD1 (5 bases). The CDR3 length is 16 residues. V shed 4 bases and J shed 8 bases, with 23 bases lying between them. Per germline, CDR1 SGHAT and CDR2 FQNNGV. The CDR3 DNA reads TGTGCCAGCAGCTCTCTCACCGGGGGAGTGAGGGCGGGCTACACCTTC. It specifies CASSSLTGGVRAGYTF.

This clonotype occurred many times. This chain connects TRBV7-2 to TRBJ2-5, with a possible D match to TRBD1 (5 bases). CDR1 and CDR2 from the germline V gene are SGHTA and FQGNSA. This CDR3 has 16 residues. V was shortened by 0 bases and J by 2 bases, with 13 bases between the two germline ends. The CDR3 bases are TGTGCCAGCAGCTTAGCCCCGACAGCGAAACAAGAGACCCAGTACTTC. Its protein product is CASSLAPTAKQETQYF.

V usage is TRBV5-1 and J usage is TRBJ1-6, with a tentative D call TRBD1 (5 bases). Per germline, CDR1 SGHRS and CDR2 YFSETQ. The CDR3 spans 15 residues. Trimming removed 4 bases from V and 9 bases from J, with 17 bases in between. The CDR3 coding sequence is TGCGCCAGCAGCACCGGGACCGGGGAGATTTCACCCCTCCACTTT. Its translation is CASSTGTGEISPLHF.

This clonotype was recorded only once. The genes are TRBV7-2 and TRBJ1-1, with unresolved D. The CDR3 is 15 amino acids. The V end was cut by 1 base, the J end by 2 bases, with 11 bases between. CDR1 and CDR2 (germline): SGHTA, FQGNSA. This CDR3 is CASSLGYGVNTEAFF. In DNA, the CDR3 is TGTGCCAGCAGCTTAGGGTATGGGGTTAACACTGAAGCTTTCTTT.

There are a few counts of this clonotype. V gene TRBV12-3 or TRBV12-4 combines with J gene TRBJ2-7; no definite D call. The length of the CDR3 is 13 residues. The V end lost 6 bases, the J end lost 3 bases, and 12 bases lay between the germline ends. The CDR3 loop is CASSPGRHYEQYF. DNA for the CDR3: TGTGCCAGCAGCCCCGGACGCCACTACGAGCAGTACTTC.